This T cell receptor (beta chain) was captured by sequencing in a study of cytomegalovirus exposure and HLA in healthy donors. To note about this clone: Other DNA variants within this sample encode the same CDR3.

V lost 3 bases to trimming and J lost 2 bases; unmatched junction nucleotides: 2. CDR1 is KGHSH and CDR2 is LQKENI in the germline V gene. The CDR3 extends over 14 amino acids. The data were produced by immunoSEQ multiplex PCR, yet TCRdb's version contains in-frame clones alone and is incomplete. The repertoire includes 250,000 to 300,000 clones, roughly 90% of them detected once, and 0.35% to 0.4% sits in the top ten. The source is a woman aged 18-29 years in good health and CMV-seronegative. The sequenced material came from PBMCs. V usage is TRBV18 and J usage is TRBJ1-1; 8 bases fit TRBD1. The CDR3 DNA reads TGTGCCAGCTCACCGGGGACAGGTAACACTGAAGCTTTCTTT. Translated: CASSPGTGNTEAFF.